This T cell receptor beta chain was retrieved from a study of T cells after yellow fever vaccination. The wider study: Fractions of limited cellularity were prepared by means of SMART-Seq v4 Ultra Low Input.

This clonotype appeared many times. The antigen is undetermined. Whole-study findings and limits: Few clonotypes appeared in both CD4 and CD8 compartments. By day 5 rather than day 15, the secondary response had peaked, though it was weaker. Most clones from primary vaccination were detected again post-booster (just under 97% CD4, 88% CD8).

CDR3 length equals 14 residues. Trimming removed 5 bases at V and 3 bases at J, with 14 bases between. CDR1 MNHEY and CDR2 SMNVEV come from the germline V gene (reference sequence). TCRdb processed the 5' RACE reads anew with MiXCR; each CDR3 protein has one entry. The sample carries 100,000 to 150,000 distinct CDR3 sequences, almost 9% recorded once. The source of this sequence is a man aged 18 to 30 who received the YFV17D yellow fever vaccine. The sample was CD8+ T cells sorted from PBMCs, taken on the day of the yellow fever booster vaccination. The gene calls are TRBV27 and TRBJ2-7; possibly TRBD1 or TRBD2 for D (5 bases each). CDR3 protein: CASSPSRTSYEQYF. In DNA, the CDR3 is TGTGCCAGCAGTCCTAGCCGGACAAGCTACGAGCAGTACTTC.